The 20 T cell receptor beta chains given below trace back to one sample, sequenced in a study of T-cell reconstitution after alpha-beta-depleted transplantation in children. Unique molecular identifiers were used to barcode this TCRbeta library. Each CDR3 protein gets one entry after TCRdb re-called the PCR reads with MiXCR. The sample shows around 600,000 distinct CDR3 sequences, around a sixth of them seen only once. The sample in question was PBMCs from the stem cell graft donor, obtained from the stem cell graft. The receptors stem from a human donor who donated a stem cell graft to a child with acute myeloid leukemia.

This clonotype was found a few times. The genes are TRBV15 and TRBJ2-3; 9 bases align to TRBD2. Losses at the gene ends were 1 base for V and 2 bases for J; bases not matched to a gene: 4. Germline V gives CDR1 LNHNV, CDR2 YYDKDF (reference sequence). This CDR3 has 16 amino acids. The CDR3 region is CATSRGLAGLTDTQYF. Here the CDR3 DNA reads TGTGCCACCAGCAGAGGTCTAGCGGGGCTCACAGATACGCAGTATTTT.

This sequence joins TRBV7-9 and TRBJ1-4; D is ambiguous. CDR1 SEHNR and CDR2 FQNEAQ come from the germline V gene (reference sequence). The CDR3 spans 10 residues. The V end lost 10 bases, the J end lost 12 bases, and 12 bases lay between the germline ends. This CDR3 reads CATSSKELFF. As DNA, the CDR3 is TGTGCCACATCCTCTAAAGAACTGTTTTTT.

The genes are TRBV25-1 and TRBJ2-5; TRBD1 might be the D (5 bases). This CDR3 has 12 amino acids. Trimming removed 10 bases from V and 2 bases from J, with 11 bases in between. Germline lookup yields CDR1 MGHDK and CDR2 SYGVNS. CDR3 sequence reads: CATTGAQETQYF. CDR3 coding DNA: TGTGCCACCACAGGAGCACAAGAGACCCAGTACTTC.

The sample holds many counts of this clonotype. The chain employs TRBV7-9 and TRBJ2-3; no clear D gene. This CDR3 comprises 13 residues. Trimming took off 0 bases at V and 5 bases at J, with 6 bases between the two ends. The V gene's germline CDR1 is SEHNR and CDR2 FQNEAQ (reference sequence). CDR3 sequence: CASSLASEDTQYF. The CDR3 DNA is TGTGCCAGCAGCTTAGCGTCCGAAGATACGCAGTATTTT.

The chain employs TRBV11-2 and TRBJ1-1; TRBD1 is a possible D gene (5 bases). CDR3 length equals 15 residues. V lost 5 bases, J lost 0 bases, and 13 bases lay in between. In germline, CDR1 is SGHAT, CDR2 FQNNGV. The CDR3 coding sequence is TGTGCCAGCAGCCCCCAGGGCAGATTGAACACTGAAGCTTTCTTT. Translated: CASSPQGRLNTEAFF.

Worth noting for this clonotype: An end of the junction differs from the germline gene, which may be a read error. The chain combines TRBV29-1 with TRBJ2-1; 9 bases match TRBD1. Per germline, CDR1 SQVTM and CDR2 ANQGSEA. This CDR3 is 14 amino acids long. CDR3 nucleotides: TGCAGCGTCGATGGACAGGGGCCGTACAATGAGCAGCTCTTC. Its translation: CSVDGQGPYNEQLF.

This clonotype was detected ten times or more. The CDR3 reads CATSDFGLAGGDTQYF. DNA of the CDR3: TGTGCCACCAGTGATTTCGGACTAGCGGGGGGAGATACGCAGTATTTT. The rearrangement uses TRBV24-1 and TRBJ2-3, with 14 bases lining up with TRBD2. The CDR3 length is 16 residues. V was clipped by 1 base and J by 5 bases; unmatched bases: 1. Germline V gene data show CDR1 as KGHDR and CDR2 as SFDVKD.

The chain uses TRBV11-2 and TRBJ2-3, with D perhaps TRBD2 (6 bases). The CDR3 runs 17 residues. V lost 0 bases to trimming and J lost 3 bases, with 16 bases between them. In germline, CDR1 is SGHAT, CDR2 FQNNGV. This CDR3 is CASSLDVPSAGTDTQYF. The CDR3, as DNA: TGTGCCAGCAGCTTAGACGTCCCTTCCGCGGGGACAGATACGCAGTATTTT.

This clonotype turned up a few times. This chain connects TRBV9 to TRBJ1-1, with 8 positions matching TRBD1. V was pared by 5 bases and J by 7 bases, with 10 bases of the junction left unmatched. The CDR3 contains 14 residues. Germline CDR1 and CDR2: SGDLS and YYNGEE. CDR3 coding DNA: TGTGCCAGCAGGCCCTCGGACAGGGTTGTTGAAGCTTTCTTT. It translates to CASRPSDRVVEAFF.

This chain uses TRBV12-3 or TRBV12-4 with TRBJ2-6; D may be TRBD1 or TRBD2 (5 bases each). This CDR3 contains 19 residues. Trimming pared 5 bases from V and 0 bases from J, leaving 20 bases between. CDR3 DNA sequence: TGTGCCAGCAGTCAATCGGGGACGGCCCAAAGCTCTGGGGCCAACGTCCTGACTTTC. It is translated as CASSQSGTAQSSGANVLTF.

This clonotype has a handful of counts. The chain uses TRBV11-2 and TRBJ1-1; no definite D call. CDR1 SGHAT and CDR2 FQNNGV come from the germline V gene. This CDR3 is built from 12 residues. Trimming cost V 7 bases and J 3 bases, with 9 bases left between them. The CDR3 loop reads CASTTGYTEAFF. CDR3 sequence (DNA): TGTGCCAGCACCACCGGATACACTGAAGCTTTCTTT.

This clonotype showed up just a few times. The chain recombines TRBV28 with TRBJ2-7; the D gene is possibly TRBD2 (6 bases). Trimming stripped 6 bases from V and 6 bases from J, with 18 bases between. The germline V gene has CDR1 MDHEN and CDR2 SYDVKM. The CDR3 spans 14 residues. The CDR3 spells CASSLGGATSEQYV. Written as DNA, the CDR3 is TGTGCCAGCAGCCTTGGCGGGGCGACATCCGAGCAGTACGTC.

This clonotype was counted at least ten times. The CDR3 DNA sequence: TGTGCCAGCAGCCGACTAGCGGGGGGGCGGTTCAATGAGCAGTTCTTC. This translates into CASSRLAGGRFNEQFF. The genes are TRBV7-8 and TRBJ2-1; the match to TRBD2 covers 14 bases. CDR1 is SGHVS and CDR2 is FQNEAQ in the germline V gene. The CDR3 extends over 16 amino acids. The V gene end was trimmed by 5 bases and the J gene end by 6 bases; junction bases not matched to a gene: 6.

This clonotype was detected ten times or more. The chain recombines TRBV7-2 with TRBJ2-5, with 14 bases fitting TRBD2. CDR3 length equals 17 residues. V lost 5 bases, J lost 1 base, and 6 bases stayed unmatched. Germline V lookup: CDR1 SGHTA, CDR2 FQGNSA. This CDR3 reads CASSIQGTSGGQETQYF. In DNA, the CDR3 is TGTGCCAGCAGCATACAAGGGACTAGCGGGGGCCAAGAGACCCAGTACTTC.

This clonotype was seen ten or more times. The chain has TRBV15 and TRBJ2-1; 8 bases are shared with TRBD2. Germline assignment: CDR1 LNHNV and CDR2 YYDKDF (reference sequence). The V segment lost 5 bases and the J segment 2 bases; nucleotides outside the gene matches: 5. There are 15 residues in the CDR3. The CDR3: CATSLAGGPYNEQFF. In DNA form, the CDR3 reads TGTGCCACCAGCCTTGCGGGAGGCCCCTACAATGAGCAGTTCTTC.

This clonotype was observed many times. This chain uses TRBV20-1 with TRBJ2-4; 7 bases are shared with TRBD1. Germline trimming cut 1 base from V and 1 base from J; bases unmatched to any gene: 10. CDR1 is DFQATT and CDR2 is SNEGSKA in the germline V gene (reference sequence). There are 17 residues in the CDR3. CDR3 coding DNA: TGCAGTGCTAGAGTCACAGGGGCGCCGCTGGCCAAAAACATTCAGTACTTC. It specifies CSARVTGAPLAKNIQYF.

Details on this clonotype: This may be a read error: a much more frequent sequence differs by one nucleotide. DNA of the CDR3: TGTGCCAGCGCCACCTCACCTTTCACTGAAGCTTTCTTT. This sequence encodes CASATSPFTEAFF. The chain joins TRBV12-3 or TRBV12-4 to TRBJ1-1; no clear D. CDR3 size: 13 residues. The V end was cut by 8 bases, the J end by 4 bases, with 14 bases between.

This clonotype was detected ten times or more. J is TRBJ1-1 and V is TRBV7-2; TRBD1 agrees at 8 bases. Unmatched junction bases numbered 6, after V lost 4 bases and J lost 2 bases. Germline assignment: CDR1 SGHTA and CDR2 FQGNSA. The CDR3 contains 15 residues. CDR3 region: CASSSPGGINTEAFF. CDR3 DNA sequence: TGTGCCAGCAGCTCCCCAGGGGGCATCAACACTGAAGCTTTCTTT.

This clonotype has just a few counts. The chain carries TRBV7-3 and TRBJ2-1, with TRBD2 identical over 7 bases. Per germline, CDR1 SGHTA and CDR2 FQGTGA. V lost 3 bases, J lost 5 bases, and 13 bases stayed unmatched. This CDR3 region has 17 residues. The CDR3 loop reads CASSFRAGSVRDNEQFF. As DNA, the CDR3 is TGTGCCAGCAGCTTCAGAGCGGGGTCAGTCAGGGACAATGAGCAGTTCTTC.

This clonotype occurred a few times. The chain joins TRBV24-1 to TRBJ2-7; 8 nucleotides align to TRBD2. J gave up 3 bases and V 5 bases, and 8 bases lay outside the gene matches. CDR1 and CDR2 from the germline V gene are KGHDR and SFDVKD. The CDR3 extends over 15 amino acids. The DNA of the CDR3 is TGTGCCACCAGTGTTCAAGCGGGGGCCCACTACGAGCAGTACTTC. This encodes CATSVQAGAHYEQYF.